These T cell receptor beta chains were read from a single sample in a study of shared clonotypes between healthy human individuals. Libraries were prepared by immunoSEQ multiplex PCR; TCRdb keeps only in-frame clonotypes and omits some of them. The sample contains about 1.9 million clones, around 93% of which appear only once. The specimen sequenced was naive CD8+ T cells from PBMCs. The origin of the receptors is a man between 18 and 29 years old in good health. Some clones in this sample may be carry-over from other donors' samples. Each CDR3 is given with its conserved first and last residue. D genes are given only for firm matches. Not all rows give a size; the values are once, few, many and, for expanded clones, a class.

J gene | clone size | V gene | D gene | CDR3 DNA | CDR3 protein
TRBJ2-2 | - | TRBV10-3 | - | TGTGCCATCAGTGCGTTTACGGTCGGACAGCGCGCCGGGGAGCTGTTTTTT | CAISAFTVGQRAGELFF
TRBJ1-3 | - | TRBV5-1 | - | TGCGCCAGCAGCTTGCCCCACGATCAGACAGAGAGCTCTGGAAACACCATATATTTT | CASSLPHDQTESSGNTIYF
TRBJ1-2 | - | TRBV7-2 | - | TGTGCCAGCAGCCCAATAGTTGGATCGATACGTGGCTACACCTTC | CASSPIVGSIRGYTF
TRBJ2-1 | - | TRBV7-8 | - | TGTGCCAGCAGCTTAGGGCGAGGAGTCGACTACAATGAGCAGTTCTTC | CASSLGRGVDYNEQFF
TRBJ1-2 | - | TRBV19 | - | TGTGCCAGTAGTATTTGGTATCGGGACGGCTACACCTTC | CASSIWYRDGYTF
TRBJ2-7 | - | TRBV29-1 | - | TGCAGCGTTGCCGGGACTGGCCGCTCCTACGAGCAGTACTTC | CSVAGTGRSYEQYF
TRBJ1-2 | - | TRBV6-6 | TRBD1 | TGTGCCAGCAGTACCCACGACAGGGTGTATGGCTACACCTTC | CASSTHDRVYGYTF
TRBJ2-7 | once | TRBV30 | - | TGTGCCTGGAGCCCAGCCTACGAGCAGTACTTC | CAWSPAYEQYF
TRBJ2-2 | - | TRBV18 | - | TGTGCCAGCTCACAACCAAACACCGGGGAGCTGTTTTTT | CASSQPNTGELFF
TRBJ2-1 | - | TRBV30 | TRBD1 | TGTGCCTCCTCCACCGAACAGGGGGCGATCAATGAGCAGTTCTTC | CASSTEQGAINEQFF
TRBJ1-2 | - | TRBV7-9 | - | TGTGCCAGCAGCTTAGGACACCCCACCTATGGCTACACCTTC | CASSLGHPTYGYTF
TRBJ2-2 | - | TRBV19 | - | TGTGCCAGTAGTTCTCGTCAGGGTTACACCGGGGAGCTGTTTTTT | CASSSRQGYTGELFF
TRBJ1-2 | - | TRBV28 | TRBD1 | TGTGCCAGCAGTCTTGACAGGGGGCGTTTACATGGCTACACCTTC | CASSLDRGRLHGYTF
TRBJ1-1 | - | TRBV28 | TRBD1 | TGTGCCAGCAGGAGGGGGCGGGTGAACACTGAAGCTTTCTTT | CASRRGRVNTEAFF
TRBJ1-2 | - | TRBV2 | - | TGTGCCAGCAGAGGTAGGGATCTTGGCTACACCTTC | CASRGRDLGYTF
TRBJ2-1 | once | TRBV9 | TRBD2 | TGTGCCAGCAGCGTAGATGGGACTAGCGATGAGCAGTTCTTC | CASSVDGTSDEQFF
TRBJ2-1 | - | TRBV28 | TRBD1 | TGTGCCAGCAAGCCGGGACAGTCCGGCAATGAGCAGTTCTTC | CASKPGQSGNEQFF
TRBJ2-5 | - | TRBV18 | - | TGTGCCAGCTCACCCCAGCGGACCCAAGAGACCCAGTACTTC | CASSPQRTQETQYF
TRBJ2-7 | - | TRBV7-9 | - | TGTGCCAGCAGCCTGGGCTGGGGAAGCTCCTACGAGCAGTACTTC | CASSLGWGSSYEQYF
TRBJ1-5 | few | TRBV19 | TRBD1 | TGTGCCAGTAGTATACGACAGGGGGCGTGGGCCGGCAATCAGCCCCAGCATTTT | CASSIRQGAWAGNQPQHF
TRBJ2-5 | - | TRBV19 | - | TGTGCCAGTAGTTCTTTCGAGGGGAAGTCCCAGTACTTC | CASSSFEGKSQYF
TRBJ1-2 | - | TRBV5-1 | - | TGCGCCAGCAGCTTGGTAGCAGGGCCCAACTATGGCTACACCTTC | CASSLVAGPNYGYTF
TRBJ1-2 | - | TRBV28 | TRBD1 | TGTGCCAGCAGACTGACAGGGGTCTGGGTAGGCTACACCTTC | CASRLTGVWVGYTF
TRBJ2-7 | - | TRBV19 | TRBD1 | TGTGCCAGTAGTATCGTTCAACAGGGGTACGAGCAGTACTTC | CASSIVQQGYEQYF
TRBJ2-1 | - | TRBV9 | - | TGTGCCAGCAGCGTAGTTGCGGGAGAGCAGTTCTTC | CASSVVAGEQFF
TRBJ2-1 | - | TRBV5-6 | - | TGTGCCAGCATACCCAGCACTGGCGGATACAATGAGCAGTTCTTC | CASIPSTGGYNEQFF
TRBJ2-7 | - | TRBV5-1 | TRBD2 | TGCGCCAGCAGCTTGGTCGGGACTAGCGGGATTCCCGAGCAGTACTTC | CASSLVGTSGIPEQYF
TRBJ2-3 | - | TRBV4-3 | - | TGCGCCAGCAGCCAGATGCTTAGGGACTCCAACACAGATACGCAGTATTTT | CASSQMLRDSNTDTQYF
TRBJ2-7 | - | TRBV13 | TRBD2 | TGTGCCAGCAGCAAACTCCTAGCGGGTGACTCCTACGAGCAGTACTTC | CASSKLLAGDSYEQYF
TRBJ1-1 | - | TRBV6-1 | - | TGTGCCAGCAGTGGTGACACCCATCTGAACACTGAAGCTTTCTTT | CASSGDTHLNTEAFF
TRBJ1-1 | once | TRBV6-5 | TRBD1 | TGTGCCAGCAGTTACATGGACAGGGTCGGGCAAGCTTTCTTT | CASSYMDRVGQAFF
TRBJ1-4 | - | TRBV7-8 | - | TGTGCCAGCAGCTTAGAAATCTCCCCTTATGAAAAACTGTTTTTT | CASSLEISPYEKLFF
TRBJ2-1 | once | TRBV28 | TRBD2 | TGTGCCAGCAGTTTGGTGACTAGCGGGGGCACTAGCTCCTACAATGAGCAGTTCTTC | CASSLVTSGGTSSYNEQFF
TRBJ1-1 | - | TRBV5-1 | - | TGCGCCAGCAGCTTGGCGGGGTCCACTGAAGCTTTCTTT | CASSLAGSTEAFF
TRBJ2-1 | - | TRBV6-1 | TRBD2 | TGTGCCAGCAGTGAGACTAGCGGGAGGCGCAATGAGCAGTTCTTC | CASSETSGRRNEQFF
TRBJ2-1 | - | TRBV7-2 | TRBD2 | TGTGCCAGCAGCTTTATTGGCGGGAGGGCCTCGGATGAGCAGTTCTTC | CASSFIGGRASDEQFF
TRBJ2-3 | - | TRBV9 | - | TGTGCCAGCAGCGTAGATTTTAGCGGCCGCACAGATACGCAGTATTTT | CASSVDFSGRTDTQYF
TRBJ2-5 | - | TRBV4-3 | - | TGCGCCAGCAGCCAAGTAGGGGGGTACGGCGAGACCCAGTACTTC | CASSQVGGYGETQYF